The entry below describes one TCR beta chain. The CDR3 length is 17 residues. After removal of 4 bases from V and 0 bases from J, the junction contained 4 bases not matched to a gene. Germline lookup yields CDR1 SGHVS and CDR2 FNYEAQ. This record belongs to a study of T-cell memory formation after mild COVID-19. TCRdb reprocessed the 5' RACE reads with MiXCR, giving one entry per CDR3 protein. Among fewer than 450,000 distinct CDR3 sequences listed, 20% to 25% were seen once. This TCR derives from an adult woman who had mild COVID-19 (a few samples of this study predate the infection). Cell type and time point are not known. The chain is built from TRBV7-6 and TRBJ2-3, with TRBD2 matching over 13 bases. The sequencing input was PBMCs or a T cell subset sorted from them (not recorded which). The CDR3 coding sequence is TGTGCCAGCAGCTCCAGGACTAGCGGGGGTAGCACAGATACGCAGTATTTT. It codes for CASSSRTSGGSTDTQYF.